This T cell receptor (beta chain) comes out of a study of cytomegalovirus exposure and HLA in healthy donors. 60 Vbeta and 13 Jbeta primers were used in PCR. TCRdb's copy holds only in-frame clones and misses some; the assay was immunoSEQ multiplex PCR. The sample shows some 250,000 clones, more than 75% of them seen only once. Sequencing used PBMCs. This TCR derives from a woman aged 40 to 50 in good health and CMV-seropositive.

The CDR3 sequence: CASSWTGEGGQPQHF. CDR3 nucleotides: TGTGCCAGCAGCTGGACAGGGGAAGGAGGACAGCCCCAGCATTTT. V usage is TRBV6-6 and J usage is TRBJ1-5; 9 bases align to TRBD1. V gave up 6 bases and J gave up 7 bases; unmatched junction bases: 10. This CDR3 region has 15 residues. The germline V gene has CDR1 MNHNY and CDR2 SVGAGI (reference sequence).